The 8 T cell receptor beta chains reported below all come from one sample, sequenced in a study of blood T cells in healthy people across ages (dated by TCRdb to the mid-2010s). The library was generated by 5' RACE. Sequencing was carried out with an Illumina HiSeq 2500. A second PCR of roughly 6 to 12 cycles was performed with a sample-barcoded 5' primer and a J-beta primer mix. TCRdb handled the public reads itself, with Q25 trimming in fastp and clone calling in MiXCR, and kept productive beta chains. When rows share a CDR3 protein, they turn into one entry using the most common DNA and genes. Counted in this sample were 1.5 million to 2 million distinct CDR3 sequences; around 48% of them appeared once. The ten largest clones represent 2.1% of the sample. Sequencing input: blood. These receptors were taken from a woman aged 35 to 49 in good health.

This clonotype was found a few times. J is TRBJ2-3 and V is TRBV20-1, with 7 nucleotides matching TRBD2. Germline values: CDR1 DFQATT, CDR2 SNEGSKA (reference sequence). This CDR3 is built from 14 residues. The J segment lost 3 bases and the V segment lost 0 bases, leaving 3 bases of the junction unmatched. The CDR3 sequence: CSAREASGTDTQYF. The DNA of the CDR3 is TGCAGTGCTAGAGAGGCTAGCGGTACAGATACGCAGTATTTT.

The table lists this clonotype with a few counts. Here the CDR3 reads CASSLSLLWDTQYF. For the CDR3, the DNA is TGTGCCAGCAGTTTATCGCTGCTCTGGGATACGCAGTATTTT. This chain links TRBV27 with TRBJ2-3; D is unclear. Per germline, CDR1 MNHEY and CDR2 SMNVEV (reference sequence). V was trimmed by 0 bases and J by 6 bases, leaving 10 bases between them. There are 14 residues in the CDR3.

J is TRBJ1-1 and V is TRBV7-2; D possibly corresponds to TRBD1 (5 bases). V was clipped by 5 bases and J by 1 base, with 14 bases between them. Per the germline V gene, CDR1 is SGHTA and CDR2 is FQGNSA. The CDR3 runs to 15 residues. CDR3 DNA sequence: TGTGCCAGCAGCGCCGAAGGCGGGGGGAACACTGAAGCTTTCTTT. Translated: CASSAEGGGNTEAFF.

This clonotype was counted a few times. The chain combines TRBV29-1 with TRBJ2-1; D possibly corresponds to TRBD2 (7 bases). Trimming took 4 bases from V and 5 from J, leaving 12 bases between them. Germline loops: CDR1 SQVTM, CDR2 ANQGSEA. The CDR3 spans 13 residues. CDR3 in amino acids: CSVAEGGNNEQFF. The CDR3 DNA reads as TGCAGCGTTGCTGAGGGGGGGAACAATGAGCAGTTCTTC.

The table lists this clonotype with a few counts. The chain recombines TRBV7-2 with TRBJ2-5, with 8 bases that match TRBD2. CDR1 SGHTA and CDR2 FQGNSA come from the germline V gene. CDR3 size: 16 residues. Germline trimming cut 1 base from V and 5 bases from J; bases unmatched to any gene: 9. CDR3 amino acids: CASSLDGRGAGETQYF. DNA for the CDR3: TGTGCCAGCAGCTTAGACGGGCGGGGGGCCGGGGAGACCCAGTACTTC.

This chain uses TRBV6-1 with TRBJ2-7, with a possible D match to TRBD1 (5 bases). Per the germline V gene, CDR1 is MNHNS and CDR2 is SASEGT. The CDR3 consists of 16 residues. V was cut by 1 base and J by 0 bases, with 13 bases left in between. The CDR3 reads CASSEETVTLSYEQYF. CDR3 coding DNA: TGTGCCAGCAGTGAAGAGACAGTTACCCTCTCCTACGAGCAGTACTTC.

This clonotype was seen a few times. The V gene is TRBV19, the J gene TRBJ2-6; D is uncertain. V lost 10 bases, J lost 1 base, and 11 bases lay in between. The length of the CDR3 is 14 residues. Germline V gene data show CDR1 as LNHDA and CDR2 as SQIVND (reference sequence). CDR3: CATRIGSGANVLTF. CDR3 DNA sequence: TGTGCCACGCGGATCGGGTCTGGGGCCAACGTCCTGACTTTC.

The genes are TRBV7-2 and TRBJ2-1; D gene uncertain. TRBJ2-7 explains the end of the DNA better; the J call may be wrong. The CDR3 has 14 amino acids. Germline V gives CDR1 SGHTA, CDR2 FQGNSA. CDR3 DNA: TGTGCCAGCAGCTTAGCCGACGGAGACAATGAGCAGTACTTC. The encoded protein is CASSLADGDNEQYF.